The rows below give T cell receptor beta chains drawn from one sample of a study of technical replicates of blood from several donors. Some clones are missing from TCRdb's copy, which holds only in-frame ones; the method was immunoSEQ multiplex PCR. This sample has around 100,000 clones; 85% to 95% occur once, and the top ten carry roughly 0.33%. Sequenced input: T cells isolated from PBMCs. The receptor source for this set is a human donor in good health. CDR3s include the opening cysteine and the closing phenylalanine or tryptophan. D genes are given only for firm matches. Expanded clones get a size class; other rows say once, few or many, or leave the size out.

v_gene: TRBV28; j_gene: TRBJ1-1; len: 11; abundance: NA; d_gene: NA; CDR3aa: CASISPTEAFF; CDR3nt: TGTGCCAGCATTAGTCCTACTGAAGCTTTCTTT
v_gene: TRBV5-4; j_gene: TRBJ1-4; len: 16; abundance: NA; d_gene: NA; CDR3aa: CASSLDSGYINEKLFF; CDR3nt: TGTGCCAGCAGCTTGGATTCAGGTTACATTAATGAAAAACTGTTTTTT
v_gene: TRBV5-1; j_gene: TRBJ1-1; len: 15; abundance: NA; d_gene: NA; CDR3aa: CASSLIYGSNTEAFF; CDR3nt: TGCGCCAGCAGCTTGATTTACGGGTCGAACACTGAAGCTTTCTTT
v_gene: TRBV19; j_gene: TRBJ2-5; len: 16; abundance: NA; d_gene: TRBD2; CDR3aa: CASSIKLAGAMGTQYF; CDR3nt: TGTGCCAGTAGTATCAAACTAGCGGGAGCGATGGGGACCCAGTACTTC
v_gene: TRBV27; j_gene: TRBJ1-1; len: 14; abundance: NA; d_gene: NA; CDR3aa: CAAGKWGSNTEAFF; CDR3nt: TGTGCCGCAGGGAAGTGGGGTTCGAACACTGAAGCTTTCTTT
v_gene: TRBV28; j_gene: TRBJ2-7; len: 14; abundance: once; d_gene: NA; CDR3aa: CASGREGWADEQYF; CDR3nt: TGTGCCAGCGGCCGCGAAGGTTGGGCCGACGAGCAGTACTTC
v_gene: TRBV7-9; j_gene: TRBJ2-5; len: 14; abundance: NA; d_gene: TRBD1; CDR3aa: CASRGTGSRETQYF; CDR3nt: TGTGCCAGCCGGGGGACAGGAAGTCGGGAGACCCAGTACTTC
v_gene: TRBV4-1; j_gene: TRBJ1-2; len: 15; abundance: NA; d_gene: TRBD1; CDR3aa: CASSQQEDRRYGYTF; CDR3nt: TGCGCCAGCAGCCAGCAGGAGGACAGGAGGTATGGCTACACCTTC
v_gene: TRBV5-4; j_gene: TRBJ2-3; len: 18; abundance: NA; d_gene: TRBD2; CDR3aa: CASSLRRLAGRVADTQYF; CDR3nt: TGTGCCAGCAGCTTGAGGAGACTAGCGGGGAGGGTTGCAGATACGCAGTATTTT
v_gene: TRBV14; j_gene: TRBJ2-7; len: 16; abundance: NA; d_gene: TRBD2; CDR3aa: CASSQGTSALFYEQYF; CDR3nt: TGTGCCAGCAGCCAAGGTACTAGCGCCCTTTTTTACGAGCAGTACTTC
v_gene: TRBV19; j_gene: TRBJ2-1; len: 14; abundance: NA; d_gene: TRBD1; CDR3aa: CASTTGTGGNEQFF; CDR3nt: TGTGCCAGTACCACCGGGACAGGGGGCAATGAGCAGTTCTTC
v_gene: TRBV21-1; j_gene: TRBJ2-1; len: 17; abundance: NA; d_gene: NA; CDR3aa: CASSKARLAGGANEQFF; CDR3nt: TGTGCCAGCAGCAAAGCGCGACTAGCGGGAGGAGCGAATGAGCAGTTCTTC
v_gene: TRBV7-6; j_gene: TRBJ2-7; len: 15; abundance: NA; d_gene: TRBD2; CDR3aa: CASSLAPGTSDEQYF; CDR3nt: TGTGCCAGCAGCTTAGCACCCGGGACTAGTGACGAGCAGTACTTC
v_gene: TRBV6-1; j_gene: TRBJ2-2; len: 16; abundance: NA; d_gene: TRBD2; CDR3aa: CASREGPVAGTGELFF; CDR3nt: TGTGCCAGCCGCGAAGGCCCTGTAGCGGGGACCGGGGAGCTGTTTTTT
v_gene: TRBV19; j_gene: TRBJ1-1; len: 14; abundance: NA; d_gene: NA; CDR3aa: CASTQGPQNTEAFF; CDR3nt: TGTGCCAGTACCCAGGGGCCCCAAAACACTGAAGCTTTCTTT
v_gene: TRBV9; j_gene: TRBJ1-1; len: 14; abundance: NA; d_gene: NA; CDR3aa: CASSVGGRNTEAFF; CDR3nt: TGTGCCAGCAGCGTCGGGGGGAGGAACACTGAAGCTTTCTTT
v_gene: TRBV5-1; j_gene: TRBJ1-2; len: 15; abundance: NA; d_gene: TRBD1; CDR3aa: CASNQGAYLGYGYTF; CDR3nt: TGCGCCAGTAACCAGGGGGCCTATCTAGGCTATGGCTACACCTTC
v_gene: TRBV5-4; j_gene: TRBJ2-3; len: 14; abundance: NA; d_gene: NA; CDR3aa: CASSYRTTGDTQYF; CDR3nt: TGTGCCAGCAGCTATCGAACTACAGGGGATACGCAGTATTTT
v_gene: TRBV27; j_gene: TRBJ2-1; len: 15; abundance: NA; d_gene: TRBD1; CDR3aa: CASRPLWTGDEEQFF; CDR3nt: TGTGCCAGCAGGCCACTTTGGACAGGGGACGAAGAGCAGTTCTTC
v_gene: TRBV25-1; j_gene: TRBJ1-5; len: 14; abundance: NA; d_gene: TRBD1; CDR3aa: CASREQGSNQPQHF; CDR3nt: TGTGCCAGCAGAGAACAGGGGAGCAATCAGCCCCAGCATTTT
v_gene: TRBV27; j_gene: TRBJ2-7; len: 13; abundance: NA; d_gene: NA; CDR3aa: CASSFGATYEQYF; CDR3nt: TGTGCCAGCAGTTTTGGGGCAACCTACGAGCAGTACTTC
v_gene: TRBV4-1; j_gene: TRBJ2-7; len: 16; abundance: NA; d_gene: TRBD1; CDR3aa: CASSQDLDRASYEQYF; CDR3nt: TGCGCCAGCAGCCAAGATCTGGACAGGGCATCCTACGAGCAGTACTTC
v_gene: TRBV9; j_gene: TRBJ2-7; len: 13; abundance: NA; d_gene: NA; CDR3aa: CASSVEPPYEQYF; CDR3nt: TGTGCCAGCAGCGTAGAGCCCCCCTACGAGCAGTACTTC
v_gene: TRBV19; j_gene: TRBJ1-3; len: 14; abundance: NA; d_gene: NA; CDR3aa: CASRVGLSGNTIYF; CDR3nt: TGTGCCAGCAGGGTGGGTCTCTCTGGAAACACCATATATTTT
v_gene: TRBV28; j_gene: TRBJ1-4; len: 15; abundance: NA; d_gene: NA; CDR3aa: CASSFAYADIEKLFF; CDR3nt: TGTGCCAGCAGTTTCGCTTACGCCGACATCGAAAAACTGTTTTTT
v_gene: TRBV9; j_gene: TRBJ2-3; len: 14; abundance: once; d_gene: NA; CDR3aa: CASSVQRVTDTQYF; CDR3nt: TGTGCCAGCAGCGTTCAGCGGGTCACAGATACGCAGTATTTT
v_gene: TRBV20-1; j_gene: TRBJ2-7; len: 11; abundance: NA; d_gene: NA; CDR3aa: CSASDSYEQYF; CDR3nt: TGCAGTGCGTCGGACAGCTACGAGCAGTACTTC
v_gene: TRBV6-5; j_gene: TRBJ2-3; len: 15; abundance: NA; d_gene: TRBD1; CDR3aa: CASRTSGQGPDTQYF; CDR3nt: TGTGCCAGCAGAACCTCCGGACAGGGACCGGATACGCAGTATTTT
v_gene: TRBV29-1; j_gene: TRBJ1-2; len: 13; abundance: once; d_gene: NA; CDR3aa: CSARESSSYGYTF; CDR3nt: TGCAGCGCAAGGGAGTCATCTAGCTATGGCTACACCTTC
v_gene: TRBV6-5; j_gene: TRBJ2-4; len: 13; abundance: NA; d_gene: NA; CDR3aa: CASRALAKNIQYF; CDR3nt: TGTGCCAGCAGAGCGCTAGCCAAAAACATTCAGTACTTC
v_gene: TRBV27; j_gene: TRBJ2-5; len: 15; abundance: NA; d_gene: TRBD1; CDR3aa: CASSLYSGGQETQYF; CDR3nt: TGTGCCAGCAGTTTATACTCAGGGGGCCAAGAGACCCAGTACTTC
v_gene: TRBV6-5; j_gene: TRBJ2-1; len: 11; abundance: NA; d_gene: NA; CDR3aa: CASSGGEEQFF; CDR3nt: TGTGCCAGCAGTGGAGGGGAGGAGCAGTTCTTC
v_gene: TRBV5-1; j_gene: TRBJ1-4; len: 13; abundance: NA; d_gene: NA; CDR3aa: CASSFDMDEKLFF; CDR3nt: TGCGCCAGCAGTTTTGACATGGATGAAAAACTGTTTTTT
v_gene: TRBV29-1; j_gene: TRBJ2-1; len: 11; abundance: NA; d_gene: NA; CDR3aa: CSVDMGGEQFF; CDR3nt: TGCAGCGTAGACATGGGAGGTGAGCAGTTCTTC
v_gene: TRBV30; j_gene: TRBJ1-2; len: 13; abundance: NA; d_gene: NA; CDR3aa: CAWTPLRGYGYTF; CDR3nt: TGTGCCTGGACTCCGCTCAGGGGCTATGGCTACACCTTC
v_gene: TRBV7-3; j_gene: TRBJ2-1; len: 17; abundance: NA; d_gene: TRBD2; CDR3aa: CASSLTPLAGVRDEQFF; CDR3nt: TGTGCCAGCAGCTTAACACCCTTAGCGGGAGTAAGGGATGAGCAGTTCTTC
v_gene: TRBV5-6; j_gene: TRBJ2-1; len: 13; abundance: NA; d_gene: TRBD1; CDR3aa: CASSYGQANEQFF; CDR3nt: TGTGCCAGCAGCTACGGACAGGCAAATGAGCAGTTCTTC
v_gene: TRBV25-1; j_gene: TRBJ2-2; len: 15; abundance: NA; d_gene: TRBD1; CDR3aa: CASSLTGANTGELFF; CDR3nt: TGTGCCAGCAGTCTGACAGGGGCGAACACCGGGGAGCTGTTTTTT